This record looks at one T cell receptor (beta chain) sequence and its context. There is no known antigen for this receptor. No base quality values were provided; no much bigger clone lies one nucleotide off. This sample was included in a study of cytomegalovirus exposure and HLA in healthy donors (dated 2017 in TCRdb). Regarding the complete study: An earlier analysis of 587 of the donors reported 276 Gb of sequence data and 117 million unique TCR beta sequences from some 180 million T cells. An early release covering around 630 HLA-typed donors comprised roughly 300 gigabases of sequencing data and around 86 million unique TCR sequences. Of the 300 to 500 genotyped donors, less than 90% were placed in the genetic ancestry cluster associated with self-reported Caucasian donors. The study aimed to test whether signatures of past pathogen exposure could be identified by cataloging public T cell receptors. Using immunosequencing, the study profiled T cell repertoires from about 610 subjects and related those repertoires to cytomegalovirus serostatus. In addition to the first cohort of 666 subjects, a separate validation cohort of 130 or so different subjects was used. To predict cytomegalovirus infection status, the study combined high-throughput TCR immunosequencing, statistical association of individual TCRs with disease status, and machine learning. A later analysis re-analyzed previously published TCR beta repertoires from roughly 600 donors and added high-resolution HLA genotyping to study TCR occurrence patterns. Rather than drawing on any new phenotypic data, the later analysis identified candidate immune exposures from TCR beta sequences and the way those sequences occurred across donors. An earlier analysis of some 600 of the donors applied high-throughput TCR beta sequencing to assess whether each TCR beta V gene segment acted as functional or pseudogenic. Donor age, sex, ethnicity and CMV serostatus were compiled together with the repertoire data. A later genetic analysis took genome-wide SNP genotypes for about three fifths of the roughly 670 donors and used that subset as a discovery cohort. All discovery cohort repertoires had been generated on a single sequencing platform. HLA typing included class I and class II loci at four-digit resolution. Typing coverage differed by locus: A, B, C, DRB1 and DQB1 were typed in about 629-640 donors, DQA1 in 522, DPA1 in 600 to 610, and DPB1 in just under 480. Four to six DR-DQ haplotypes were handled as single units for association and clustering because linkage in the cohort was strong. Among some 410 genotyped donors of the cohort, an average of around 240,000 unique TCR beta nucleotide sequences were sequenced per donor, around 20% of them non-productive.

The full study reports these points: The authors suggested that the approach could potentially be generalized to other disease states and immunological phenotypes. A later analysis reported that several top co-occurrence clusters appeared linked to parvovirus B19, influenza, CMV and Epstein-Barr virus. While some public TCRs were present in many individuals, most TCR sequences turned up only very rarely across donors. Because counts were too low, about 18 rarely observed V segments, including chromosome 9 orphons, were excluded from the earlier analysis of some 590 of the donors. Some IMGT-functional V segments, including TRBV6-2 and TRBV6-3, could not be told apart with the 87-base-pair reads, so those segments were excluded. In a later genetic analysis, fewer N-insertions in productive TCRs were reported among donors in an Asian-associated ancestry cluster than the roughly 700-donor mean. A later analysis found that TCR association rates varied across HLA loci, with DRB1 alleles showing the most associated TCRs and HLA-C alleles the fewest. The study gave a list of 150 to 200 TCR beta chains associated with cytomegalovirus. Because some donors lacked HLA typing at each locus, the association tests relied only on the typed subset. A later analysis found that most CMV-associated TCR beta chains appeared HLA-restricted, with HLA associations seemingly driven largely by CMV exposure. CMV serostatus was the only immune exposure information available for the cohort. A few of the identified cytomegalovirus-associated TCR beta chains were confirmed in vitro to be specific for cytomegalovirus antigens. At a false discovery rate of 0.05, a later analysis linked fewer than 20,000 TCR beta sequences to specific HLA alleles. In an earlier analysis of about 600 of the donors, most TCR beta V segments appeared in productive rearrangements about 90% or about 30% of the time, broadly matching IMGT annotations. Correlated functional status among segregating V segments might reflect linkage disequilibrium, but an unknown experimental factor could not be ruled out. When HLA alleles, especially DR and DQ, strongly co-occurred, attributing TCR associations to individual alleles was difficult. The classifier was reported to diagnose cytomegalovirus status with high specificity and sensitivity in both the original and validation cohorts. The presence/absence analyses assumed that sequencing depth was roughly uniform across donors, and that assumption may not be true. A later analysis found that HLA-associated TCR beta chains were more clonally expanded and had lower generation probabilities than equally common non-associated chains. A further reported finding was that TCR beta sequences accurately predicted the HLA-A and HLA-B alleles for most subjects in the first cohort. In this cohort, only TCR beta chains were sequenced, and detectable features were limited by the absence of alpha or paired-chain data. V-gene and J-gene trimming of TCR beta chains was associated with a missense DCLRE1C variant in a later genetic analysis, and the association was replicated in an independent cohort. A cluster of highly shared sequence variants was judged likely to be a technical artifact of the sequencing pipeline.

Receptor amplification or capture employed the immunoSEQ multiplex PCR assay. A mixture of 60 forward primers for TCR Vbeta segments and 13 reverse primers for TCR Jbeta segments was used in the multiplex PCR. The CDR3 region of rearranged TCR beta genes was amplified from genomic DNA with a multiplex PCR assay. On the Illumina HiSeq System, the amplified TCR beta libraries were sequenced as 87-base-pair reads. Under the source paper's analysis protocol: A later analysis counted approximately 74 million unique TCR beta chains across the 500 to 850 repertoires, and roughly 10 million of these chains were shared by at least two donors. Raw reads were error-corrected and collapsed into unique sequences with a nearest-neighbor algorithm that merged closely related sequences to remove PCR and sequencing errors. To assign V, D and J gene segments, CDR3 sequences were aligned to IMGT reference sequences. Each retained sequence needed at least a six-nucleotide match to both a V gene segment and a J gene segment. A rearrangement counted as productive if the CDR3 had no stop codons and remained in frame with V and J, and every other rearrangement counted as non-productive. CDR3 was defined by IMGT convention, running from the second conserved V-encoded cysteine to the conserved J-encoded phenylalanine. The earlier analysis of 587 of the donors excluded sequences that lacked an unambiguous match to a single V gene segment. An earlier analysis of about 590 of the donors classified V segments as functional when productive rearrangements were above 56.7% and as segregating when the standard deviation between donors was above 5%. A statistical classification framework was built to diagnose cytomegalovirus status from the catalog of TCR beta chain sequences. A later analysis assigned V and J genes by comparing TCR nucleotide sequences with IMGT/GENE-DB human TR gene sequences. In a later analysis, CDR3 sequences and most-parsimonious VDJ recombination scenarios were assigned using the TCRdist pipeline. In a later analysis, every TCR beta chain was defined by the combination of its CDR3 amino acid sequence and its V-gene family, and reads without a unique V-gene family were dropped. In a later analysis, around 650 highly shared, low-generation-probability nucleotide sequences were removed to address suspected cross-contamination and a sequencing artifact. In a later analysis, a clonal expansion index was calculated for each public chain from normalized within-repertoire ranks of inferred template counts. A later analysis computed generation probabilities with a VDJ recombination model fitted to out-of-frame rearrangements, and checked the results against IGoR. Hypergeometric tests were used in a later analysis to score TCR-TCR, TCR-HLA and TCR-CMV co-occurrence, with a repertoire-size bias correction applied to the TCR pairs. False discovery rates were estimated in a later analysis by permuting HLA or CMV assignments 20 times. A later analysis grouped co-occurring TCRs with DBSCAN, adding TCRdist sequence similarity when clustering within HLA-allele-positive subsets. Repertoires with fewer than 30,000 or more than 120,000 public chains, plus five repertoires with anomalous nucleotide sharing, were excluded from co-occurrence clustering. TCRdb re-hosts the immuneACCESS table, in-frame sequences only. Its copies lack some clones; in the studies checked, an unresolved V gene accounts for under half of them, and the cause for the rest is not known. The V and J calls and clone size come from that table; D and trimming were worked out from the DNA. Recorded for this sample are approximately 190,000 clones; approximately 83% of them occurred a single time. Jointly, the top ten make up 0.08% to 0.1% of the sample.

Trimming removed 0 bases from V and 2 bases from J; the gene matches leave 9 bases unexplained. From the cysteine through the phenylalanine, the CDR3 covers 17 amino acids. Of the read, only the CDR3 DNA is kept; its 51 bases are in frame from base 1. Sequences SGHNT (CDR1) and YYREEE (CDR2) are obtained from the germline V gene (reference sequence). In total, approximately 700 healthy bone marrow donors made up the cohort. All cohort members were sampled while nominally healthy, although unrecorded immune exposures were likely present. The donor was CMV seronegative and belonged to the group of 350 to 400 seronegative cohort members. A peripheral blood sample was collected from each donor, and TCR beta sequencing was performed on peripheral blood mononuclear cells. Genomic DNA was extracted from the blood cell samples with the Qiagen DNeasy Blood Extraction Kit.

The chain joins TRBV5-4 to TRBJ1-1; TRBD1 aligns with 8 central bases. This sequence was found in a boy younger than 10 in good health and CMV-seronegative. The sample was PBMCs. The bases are TGTGCCAGCAGCTTGGAAATCAGGGGGCAATACAACACTGAAGCTTTCTTT. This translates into CASSLEIRGQYNTEAFF.